This T cell receptor (beta chain) was observed in a study of CD8+CD57+ T cells in acquired aplastic anemia. Study summary: Sorted CD4+ and CD8+ cell DNA averaged 3.2 ug.

The trim removed 5 bases at V and 8 bases at J, leaving 1 base unmatched. The CDR3 sequence is 12 residues long. Template material for TCR beta VDJ and CDR3 profiling consisted of genomic DNA. TCRdb called the reads again in MiXCR, with one record for every CDR3 protein. Of 200,000 to 250,000 distinct CDR3 sequences listed, around 45% are singletons. Study observations and caveats: For CD8+ Simpson's diversity, patients and controls showed no significant difference. Comparison of patients with controls identified nearly 30 shared CD8+ CDR3 sequences.

CD8+CD57+ cell expansion, shown by flow cytometry, had occurred in the patients selected for sequencing. Every patient had severe acquired aplastic anemia. On this clonotype: Its antigen remains unidentified.

The sample was sorted CD4+, CD8+, or CD8+CD57+ T cells (not recorded which) from PBMCs. The J gene is TRBJ2-2, the V gene TRBV12-3 or TRBV12-4, with TRBD2 matching 8 bases. The TCR originated in a human donor with aplastic anemia. The CDR3 sequence is CASSRLAGELFF. The CDR3 DNA reads as TGTGCCAGCAGTCGACTAGCGGGGGAGCTGTTTTTT.